The TCR beta chain described here comes from a study of graft-versus-host responses after intestinal transplantation. Produced via immunoSEQ multiplex PCR; TCRdb's table is partial and in-frame only. This sample yields about 88,000 clones, of which roughly 90% are seen a single time; 0.11% belongs to the top ten. Germline V lookup: CDR1 MRHNA, CDR2 SNTAGT. The length of the CDR3 is 14 residues. J was trimmed by 5 bases and V by 4 bases; bases with no gene match: 7. Findings and caveats of the study: Some GvH clones appeared in ileal mucosa or blood before recipient bone marrow.

Comment on this clone: The antigen is not known.

The gene calls are TRBV6-4 and TRBJ1-2; 7 bases line up with TRBD1. The sequencing used unstimulated CD4+ T cells sorted from spleen or lymph node cells, collected before intestinal transplant. This receptor was taken from a human donor who received an intestinal transplant. The CDR3 sequence is CASSVDGRGYGYTF. The DNA of the CDR3 is TGTGCCAGCAGTGTGGATGGCAGGGGGTATGGCTACACCTTC.